The following is a TCR beta chain sequence with its context. Its cognate antigen is unknown. The identical CDR3 is also encoded by other nucleotide sequences in the sample. CDR3 length: 12 residues. V was trimmed by 0 bases and J by 4 bases, leaving 4 bases between them. Germline V gives CDR1 SGHRS, CDR2 YFSETQ. Data came from immunoSEQ multiplex PCR; TCRdb stores just in-frame clones and leaves some out. The data show roughly 90,000 clones, roughly 88% seen once. This sample was included in a study of T cells in localized non-small cell lung cancer. Overall study findings and caveats: Adjacent lung tissue had a median roughly 62 of the top 100 clones found in the tumor. Patients showing higher blood T cell density tended to see longer overall survival. There was higher T cell clonality in uninvolved adjacent lung than in tumor, and it was highest there.

V usage is TRBV5-1 and J usage is TRBJ2-5; D call uncertain. This TCR came from a woman aged 40 to 75 with stage II squamous cell lung carcinoma. The sample consisted of PBMCs, taken before any cancer treatment. In DNA form, the CDR3 reads TGCGCCAGCAGCTTGGGGGCAGAGACCCAGTACTTC. It translates to CASSLGAETQYF. The full variable domain, with the rest looked up from reference TRBV5-1 and TRBJ2-5, is KAGVTQTPRYLIKTRGQQVTLSCSPISGHRSVSWYQQTPGQGLQFLFEYFSETQRNKGNFPGRFSGRQFSNSRSEMNVSTLELGDSALYLCASSLGAETQYFGPGTRLLVL.